A single sample gave rise to the 18 T cell receptor beta chains below, sequenced in a study of long-term antiretroviral therapy in people with HIV. Investigators performed immunoSEQ version v3.0 at survey level. TCRdb keeps only in-frame clones here, not all; method: immunoSEQ multiplex PCR. The table shows roughly 18,000 clones, with roughly four fifths occurring only once. Sequencing was performed on unsorted PBMCs, taken 2.2 years after starting antiretroviral therapy. All receptors come from a man in his fifties with HIV.

V is TRBV13 and J is TRBJ2-2; D may match TRBD1 or TRBD2 (5 bases each). This CDR3 region has 16 residues. Germline V gene data show CDR1 as PRHDT and CDR2 as FYEKMQ (reference sequence). V shed 6 bases and J shed 4 bases, with 18 bases lying between them. The CDR3 spells CASSSGTPLSTGELFF. CDR3 bases: TGTGCCAGCAGTTCCGGGACCCCCCTTAGCACCGGGGAGCTGTTTTTT.

The chain joins TRBV28 to TRBJ2-1; D is uncertain. Per germline, CDR1 MDHEN and CDR2 SYDVKM. Trimming shortened V by 8 bases and J by 3 bases, and 8 bases separated the two germline ends. This CDR3 has 12 residues. CDR3 in DNA: TGTGCCAGCTGTACATTCTACAATGAGCAGTTCTTC. This sequence encodes CASCTFYNEQFF. The entire variable domain, with the rest obtained from reference TRBV28 and TRBJ2-1, is as follows: DVKVTQSSRYLVKRTGEKVFLECVQDMDHENMFWYRQDPGLGLRLIYFSYDVKMKEKGDIPEGYSVSREKKERFSLILESASTNQTSMYLCASCTFYNEQFFGPGTRLTVL.

V usage is TRBV6-1 and J usage is TRBJ1-6; TRBD1 matches at 12 bases. V dropped 4 bases and J dropped 8; count of bases not matched to a gene: 12. Per germline, CDR1 MNHNS and CDR2 SASEGT. This CDR3 is 18 amino acids long. CDR3 region: CASSVSGTGGDGDSPLHF. CDR3 DNA sequence: TGTGCCAGCAGTGTCTCCGGGACAGGGGGCGATGGGGATTCACCCCTCCACTTT.

This clone was counted only a few times. This rearrangement joins TRBV9 to TRBJ2-3; 9 nucleotides line up with TRBD2. CDR3 length: 16 residues. The J segment lost 6 bases and the V segment lost 0 bases, leaving 8 bases of the junction unmatched. The germline CDR1 and CDR2 sequences are SGDLS and YYNGEE. The CDR3, as DNA: TGTGCCAGCAGCGTAGGAGCGGGAGGCCTAGGGGATACGCAGTATTTT. This translates into CASSVGAGGLGDTQYF.

CDR3 loop: CASSRQGGDTEAFF. CDR3 DNA: TGTGCCAGCAGTCGTCAGGGGGGAGACACTGAAGCTTTCTTT. The rearrangement links TRBV5-5 to TRBJ1-1; TRBD1 matches 7 bases. CDR3 length: 14 residues. J lost 3 bases, V lost 5 bases, and 7 bases had no gene match. From germline, CDR1 is SGHKS and CDR2 YYEKEE (reference sequence). The full variable domain, its missing parts supplied by reference TRBV5-5 and TRBJ1-1, is DAGVTQSPTHLIKTRGQQVTLRCSPISGHKSVSWYQQVLGQGPQFIFQYYEKEERGRGNFPDRFSARQFPNYSSELNVNALLLGDSALYLCASSRQGGDTEAFFGQGTRLTVV.

This clone was counted between two and nine times. The chain is built from TRBV18 and TRBJ1-2; D is unresolved. Trimming shortened V by 0 bases and J by 8 bases, and 10 bases separated the two germline ends. The CDR3 runs 13 residues. Germline CDR1 is KGHSH and CDR2 is LQKENI. The DNA for the CDR3 is TGTGCCAGCTCACCACCGGCGGGTAGCGGCTACACCTTC. It codes for CASSPPAGSGYTF.

The gene calls are TRBV5-1 and TRBJ2-7; D not resolved. Germline values: CDR1 SGHRS, CDR2 YFSETQ. Trimming left V 4 bases short and J 0 bases short, with 11 bases between. This CDR3 is 14 amino acids long. The CDR3 sequence is CASSLIGGSYEQYF. The CDR3 DNA follows: TGCGCCAGCAGCCTCATAGGTGGCTCCTACGAGCAGTACTTC.

The count of this clone is one. The chain links TRBV27 to TRBJ2-7; TRBD2 matches at 11 bases. Germline V lookup: CDR1 MNHEY, CDR2 SMNVEV (reference sequence). The J segment lost 9 bases and the V segment lost 4 bases, leaving 14 bases of the junction unmatched. This CDR3 region has 16 residues. For the CDR3, the DNA is TGTGCCAGCAGTTCTCGAGATAGCGGGAGGGCTACGGGGCAGTACTTC. This translates into CASSSRDSGRATGQYF.

The chain recombines TRBV2 with TRBJ2-5; tentatively, D is TRBD2 (7 bases). Germline values: CDR1 SNHLY, CDR2 FYNNEI. The CDR3 is 15 amino acids. V was clipped by 9 bases and J by 5 bases, with 22 bases between them. This chain's CDR3 is CASLDRGAPEETQYF. The CDR3 DNA reads as TGTGCCAGTTTGGACCGGGGGGCGCCAGAGGAGACCCAGTACTTC.

This clone was picked up one time. The V gene is TRBV28, the J gene TRBJ1-1; D not resolved. V was clipped by 1 base and J by 1 base, with 4 bases between them. CDR3 length equals 13 residues. Germline V gene lookup returns CDR1 MDHEN and CDR2 SYDVKM. Here the CDR3 reads CASSLSGNTEAFF. Here the CDR3 DNA reads TGTGCCAGCAGTTTATCGGGGAACACTGAAGCTTTCTTT. Full variable domain (rest looked up from reference TRBV28 and TRBJ1-1): DVKVTQSSRYLVKRTGEKVFLECVQDMDHENMFWYRQDPGLGLRLIYFSYDVKMKEKGDIPEGYSVSREKKERFSLILESASTNQTSMYLCASSLSGNTEAFFGQGTRLTVV.

This sequence joins TRBV6-4 and TRBJ2-3; unclear D gene. The germline V gene has CDR1 MRHNA and CDR2 SNTAGT. The V and J ends lost 4 bases and 2 bases respectively, with 7 bases between them. This CDR3 is built from 13 residues. The CDR3 here is CASSVQPTDTQYF. CDR3 coding DNA: TGTGCCAGCAGTGTCCAGCCCACAGATACGCAGTATTTT.

The V gene is TRBV27, the J gene TRBJ2-3; 9 bases fit TRBD1. The trim removed 4 bases at V and 1 base at J, leaving 9 bases unmatched. In germline, CDR1 is MNHEY, CDR2 SMNVEV (reference sequence). The CDR3 covers 17 residues. The CDR3 spells CASSSSSDRGGTDTQYF. The CDR3 nucleotides are TGTGCCAGCAGTTCCTCCTCGGACAGGGGTGGCACAGATACGCAGTATTTT.

The chain uses TRBV5-6 and TRBJ1-3; D unclear. Germline loops: CDR1 SGHDT, CDR2 YYEEEE. Trimming removed 0 bases from V and 0 bases from J, with 7 bases in between. The CDR3 is 15 amino acids. CDR3 loop: CASSLGPSSGNTIYF. The CDR3 DNA reads TGTGCCAGCAGCTTGGGACCGAGCTCTGGAAACACCATATATTTT.

Points on this clone: This sample also contains other DNA sequences that code for the same CDR3. The CDR3 bases are TGTGCCAGCTCACCAATCGGACAGGGGGCTGGAGAGCAGTACTTC. It is translated as CASSPIGQGAGEQYF. The rearrangement joins TRBV18 to TRBJ2-7; 11 nucleotides agree with TRBD1. Germline CDR1 KGHSH, CDR2 LQKENI. The length of the CDR3 is 15 residues. J was trimmed by 7 bases and V by 2 bases; bases with no gene match: 7.

The chain joins TRBV5-5 to TRBJ1-1; 7 positions agree with TRBD1. The CDR3 runs 14 residues. The germline V gene has CDR1 SGHKS and CDR2 YYEKEE (reference sequence). Trimming took 4 bases from V and 5 from J; bases not matched to a gene: 8. The CDR3 DNA is TGTGCCAGCAGCGGACAGACAGGGCGGACTGAAGCTTTCTTT. This sequence encodes CASSGQTGRTEAFF. Full variable domain (missing parts from reference TRBV5-5 and TRBJ1-1): DAGVTQSPTHLIKTRGQQVTLRCSPISGHKSVSWYQQVLGQGPQFIFQYYEKEERGRGNFPDRFSARQFPNYSSELNVNALLLGDSALYLCASSGQTGRTEAFFGQGTRLTVV.

V gene TRBV29-1 combines with J gene TRBJ2-5, with 9 bases that match TRBD2. Germline assignment: CDR1 SQVTM and CDR2 ANQGSEA. V lost 0 bases and J lost 4; bases outside the gene matches: 6. CDR3 size: 15 residues. CDR3 sequence: CSVEDNRLAVETQYF. CDR3 DNA: TGCAGCGTTGAAGATAATAGACTAGCGGTAGAGACCCAGTACTTC.

The chain joins TRBV7-9 to TRBJ2-2, with D possibly matching TRBD2 (5 bases). Germline CDR1 SEHNR, CDR2 FQNEAQ (reference sequence). The V and J ends lost 2 bases and 4 bases respectively, with 8 bases between them. CDR3 size: 14 residues. This CDR3 is CASSLRGFTGELFF. CDR3 nucleotides: TGTGCCAGCAGCTTACGAGGGTTCACCGGGGAGCTGTTTTTT.

The CDR3 region is CATSLGAATYQPQHF. As DNA, the CDR3 is TGTGCCACCAGCCTGGGGGCAGCTACTTATCAGCCCCAGCATTTT. The chain has TRBV15 and TRBJ1-5, with a weak D call TRBD1 (6 bases). The length of the CDR3 is 15 residues. Germline CDR1 is LNHNV and CDR2 is YYDKDF (reference sequence). V shed 5 bases and J shed 5 bases, with 16 bases lying between them.